This T cell receptor beta chain was documented in a study of spatial heterogeneity in lung cancer. Each molecule of TCR cDNA was tagged with one unique molecular identifier. TCRdb reprocessed the 5' RACE reads with MiXCR, giving one entry per CDR3 protein. The repertoire consists of about 56,000 distinct CDR3 sequences, with 8.4% occurring once and the leading ten covering approximately 16%. The time point here: sample taken at primary tumor resection. Sequencing covered unsorted whole RNA taken from tumor, nontumor lung or frozen PBMC. This clonotype came up many times. The TCR comes from a female donor with early-stage non-small cell lung cancer. Sequenced material: PBMCs, taken at surgery.

Here the CDR3 DNA reads TGTGCCAGCAGTTTAATGGATTCCCCGGGACTAGCGGGAGGGAACTACGAGCAGTACTTC. This sequence encodes CASSLMDSPGLAGGNYEQYF. The chain employs TRBV28 and TRBJ2-7; 16 positions match TRBD2. V gave up 2 bases and J gave up 3 bases; unmatched junction bases: 13. This CDR3 has 20 residues. Per germline, CDR1 MDHEN and CDR2 SYDVKM.